The 7 T cell receptor beta chains below all came from one sample that was sequenced in a study of blood T cell repertoires in COVID-19. Profiling relied on immunoSEQ multiplex PCR, and the TCRdb table lists in-frame clones only, not all of them. Altogether about 370,000 clones are present, 80% to 90% being singletons, with the ten largest covering around 3%. The sample taken for sequencing was peripheral blood. Receptors were obtained from a woman in her thirties with COVID-19, enrolled during active disease.

The chain uses TRBV5-6 and TRBJ2-1; 8 bases line up with TRBD1. The junction had 10 bases not matched to a gene; V was cut back by 0 bases and J by 14 bases. Per germline, CDR1 SGHDT and CDR2 YYEEEE. The CDR3 has 14 amino acids. CDR3 amino acids: CASSLVQGADEEFF. The CDR3 bases are TGTGCCAGCAGCTTGGTGCAGGGGGCGGACGAGGAGTTCTTC.

Remarks on this clone: As the CDR3 is not closed by the conserved phenylalanine or tryptophan, this likely results from a read error. No DNA is shown, since the ends of the CDR3 on it are uncertain; the CDR3 is the one TCRdb lists. The V call is TRBV7-9, the J call TRBJ2-7; the table's D call, TRBD2, was not checked against the DNA. CDR1 and CDR2 (germline): SEHNR, FQNEAQ (reference sequence). The CDR3 extends over 12 residues, inclusive of both ends. The CDR3 here is CASSLSLAGWEI.

This chain connects TRBV2 to TRBJ1-1; a possible D gene is TRBD1 (6 bases). The CDR3 consists of 15 residues. V lost 6 bases and J 1 base, leaving 15 bases between the germline ends. Germline CDR1 reads SNHLY; CDR2 reads FYNNEI. CDR3 residues: CASRGRTVPNTEAFF. CDR3 in DNA: TGTGCCAGCAGGGGACGGACAGTACCGAACACTGAAGCTTTCTTT.

The chain uses TRBV4-3 and TRBJ1-4, with 8 nucleotides matching TRBD1. Germline CDR1 LGHNA, CDR2 YSLEER. Unmatched junction bases numbered 7, after V lost 0 bases and J lost 7 bases. The CDR3 sequence is 16 residues long. The CDR3 sequence is CASSQDLAGGLEKLFF. In nucleotides, the CDR3 is TGCGCCAGCAGCCAAGATTTGGCAGGGGGCCTTGAAAAACTGTTTTTT.

The chain carries TRBV27 and TRBJ1-5, with a possible D match to TRBD1 (6 bases). Germline V gene lookup returns CDR1 MNHEY and CDR2 SMNVEV (reference sequence). The ends were cut back, 5 bases at V and 9 bases at J, with 14 bases in the middle. The CDR3 spans 13 residues. CDR3 DNA: TGTGCCAGCAGTCCGCGACAGGCCCGGCCCCAGCATTTT. It is translated as CASSPRQARPQHF.

The rearrangement joins TRBV6-2 or TRBV6-3 to TRBJ2-3; no clear D gene. The germline CDR1 and CDR2 sequences are MNHEY and SVGEGT. Trimming removed 2 bases at V and 0 bases at J, with 15 bases between. CDR3 length: 17 amino acids. CDR3 loop: CASSYTLATWSTDTQYF. The CDR3 DNA reads TGTGCCAGCAGTTACACTCTCGCTACCTGGAGCACAGATACGCAGTATTTT.

This chain uses TRBV9 with TRBJ2-3; 12 bases are a match to TRBD2. Germline V gene sequence: CDR1 SGDLS, CDR2 YYNGEE. V lost 3 bases to trimming and J lost 6 bases; unmatched junction nucleotides: 5. This CDR3 comprises 15 residues. This chain's CDR3 is CASSETSGSMDTQYF. The DNA for the CDR3 is TGTGCCAGCAGCGAGACTAGCGGGAGTATGGATACGCAGTATTTT.